In its sample, the clone carrying this T cell receptor (beta chain) was seen once. Its specificity is unknown. From germline, CDR1 is LNHDA and CDR2 SQIVND (reference sequence). This CDR3 is 14 amino acids long. The germline V and J ends were trimmed by 5 bases and 5 bases, with 15 bases remaining between them. This table comes from immunoSEQ multiplex PCR, and its TCRdb copy is limited to in-frame clones, with some not included. The sample records 50,000 to 65,000 clones, 80% to 90% being singletons. Ulcerative colitis patients received no immunosuppressive medication before the diagnostic colonoscopy. At colonoscopy, a blood sample was also collected. This sample is drawn from a study of pediatric ulcerative colitis. Findings and caveats of the study: All ulcerative colitis patients, but no controls, carried a couple of rectal clonotypes.

Source material: blood. This TCR came from a boy aged 5-17 years with severe ulcerative colitis. V and J are TRBV19 and TRBJ1-2, with D unresolved. The DNA of the CDR3 is TGTGCCAGTAGTGCCGCGGATAGGGAATATGGCTACACCTTC. As protein: CASSAADREYGYTF. Variable domain in full (rest from reference TRBV19 and TRBJ1-2): DGGITQSPKYLFRKEGQNVTLSCEQNLNHDAMYWYRQDPGQGLRLIYYSQIVNDFQKGDIAEGYSVSREKKESFPLTVTSAQKNPTAFYLCASSAADREYGYTFGSGTRLTVV.